This TCR beta chain originates from a study of blood T cells in healthy people across ages. Alongside a J-beta primer mix, a sample-barcoded 5' primer served in a second PCR lasting about 7 to 12 cycles. TCRdb passed the 5' RACE reads through MiXCR, listing each CDR3 protein once. The table includes 1,800,000 or so distinct CDR3 sequences, around 40% detected once. Trimming took 4 bases from V and 3 from J, leaving 19 bases between them. This CDR3 contains 17 residues. Germline CDR1 reads MNHEY; CDR2 reads SVGAGI. The receptor comes from a human donor in good health. The sample was blood. The chain carries TRBV6-5 and TRBJ2-4; D possibly matches TRBD1 or TRBD2 (6 bases each). In DNA, the CDR3 is TGTGCCAGCAGTTCCCCTCGGGGGCGTACGGGCAAAAACATTCAGTACTTC. Encoded protein: CASSSPRGRTGKNIQYF.